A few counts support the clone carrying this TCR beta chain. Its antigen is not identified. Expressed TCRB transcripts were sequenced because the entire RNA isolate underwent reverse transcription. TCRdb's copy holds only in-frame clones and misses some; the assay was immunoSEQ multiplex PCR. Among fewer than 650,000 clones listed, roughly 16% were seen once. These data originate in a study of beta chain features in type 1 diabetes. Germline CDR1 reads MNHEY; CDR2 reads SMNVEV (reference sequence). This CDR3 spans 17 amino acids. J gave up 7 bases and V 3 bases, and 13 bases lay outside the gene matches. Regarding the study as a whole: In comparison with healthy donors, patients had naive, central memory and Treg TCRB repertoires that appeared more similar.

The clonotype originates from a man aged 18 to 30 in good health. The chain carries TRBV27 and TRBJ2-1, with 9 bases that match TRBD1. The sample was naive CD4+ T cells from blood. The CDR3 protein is CASSFGRQGVIMNEQFF. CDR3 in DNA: TGTGCCAGCAGTTTTGGCCGACAGGGGGTAATAATGAATGAGCAGTTCTTC.